This T cell receptor (beta chain) comes out of a study of cytomegalovirus exposure and HLA in healthy donors (TCRdb year 2017). About the full investigation: According to an earlier analysis of a few hundred of the donors, about 179 million T cells yielded approximately 120 million unique TCR beta sequences and approximately 280 Gb of sequence data. An early release covering 550 to 700 HLA-typed donors comprised approximately 300 gigabases of sequencing data and about 90 million unique TCR sequences. The genetic ancestry cluster associated with self-reported Caucasian donors included 81% of the roughly 410 genotyped donors. The study was designed to test whether signatures of past pathogen exposure could be identified by cataloging public T cell receptors. Using immunosequencing, the study profiled T cell repertoires from 640 or so subjects and related those repertoires to cytomegalovirus serostatus. Along with the approximately 600-subject first cohort, a separate validation cohort of over 90 different subjects was used. To predict cytomegalovirus infection status, the study brought together high-throughput TCR immunosequencing, statistical association of individual TCRs with disease status, and machine learning. To study patterns of TCR occurrence, a later analysis re-analyzed previously published TCR beta repertoires from several hundred donors and added high-resolution HLA genotyping. Rather than drawing on any new phenotypic data, the later analysis identified candidate immune exposures from TCR beta sequences and the way those sequences occurred across donors. An earlier analysis of around 580 of the donors used high-throughput TCR beta sequencing to judge whether each TCR beta V gene segment behaved as functional or pseudogenic. Donor age, sex, ethnicity and CMV serostatus were compiled alongside the repertoire data. A later genetic analysis took genome-wide SNP genotypes for 398 of the 666 donors and used that subset as a discovery cohort. Every repertoire in the discovery cohort had been generated on one and the same sequencing platform. Both class I and class II loci were covered by HLA typing, at four-digit resolution. Typing coverage varied by locus: about 629-640 donors for A, B, C, DRB1 and DQB1; roughly 500 for DQA1; around 570 for DPA1; approximately 450 for DPB1. About five DR-DQ haplotypes were handled as single units for association and clustering because linkage in the cohort was strong. Among 300 to 500 genotyped donors of the cohort, an average of approximately 200,000 unique TCR beta nucleotide sequences was sequenced per donor, of which 15% to 20% were non-productive.

Study-level results and caveats: Across donors, most TCR sequences were observed very rarely, whereas some public TCRs were present in many individuals. Because counts were too low, seventeen rarely observed V segments, including chromosome 9 orphons, were excluded from the earlier analysis of around 640 of the donors. The authors suggested that the approach could potentially be extended to other disease states and immunological phenotypes. At a false discovery rate of 0.05, a later analysis linked 16,000 or so TCR beta sequences to specific HLA alleles. Sequencing depth was assumed to be roughly uniform across donors in the presence/absence analyses, though that assumption may not hold. In this cohort, only TCR beta chains were sequenced, and detectable features were limited by the absence of alpha or paired-chain data. A few of the identified cytomegalovirus-associated TCR beta chains were confirmed in vitro to be specific for cytomegalovirus antigens. For the cohort, immune exposure information was limited to CMV serostatus. In the study, some 180 TCR beta chains were listed as associated with cytomegalovirus. According to a later analysis, most CMV-associated TCR beta chains appeared to be HLA-restricted, and the HLA associations seemed to be driven largely by CMV exposure. A later analysis found that TCR association rates varied across HLA loci, with DRB1 alleles showing the most associated TCRs and HLA-C alleles the fewest. Because the 87-base-pair reads could not distinguish some IMGT-functional V segments, including TRBV6-2 and TRBV6-3, those segments were excluded. Several of the top co-occurrence clusters appeared to be linked to parvovirus B19, influenza, CMV and Epstein-Barr virus, according to a later analysis. In a later genetic analysis, a missense DCLRE1C variant was associated with V-gene and J-gene trimming of TCR beta chains, and the association was replicated in an independent cohort. Because some donors lacked HLA typing at each locus, the association tests relied only on the typed subset. According to a later genetic analysis, donors in an Asian-associated ancestry cluster had fewer N-insertions in productive TCRs than the approximately 670-donor mean. In a later analysis, HLA-associated TCR beta chains were found to be more clonally expanded and to have lower generation probabilities than equally common non-associated chains. The classifier was reported to diagnose cytomegalovirus status with high specificity and sensitivity in both the original cohort and the validation cohort. Correlated functional status among segregating V segments might reflect linkage disequilibrium, but an unknown experimental factor could not be ruled out. The sequencing pipeline was judged likely to have produced a cluster of highly shared sequence variants as a technical artifact. In an earlier analysis of about 600 of the donors, most TCR beta V segments appeared in productive rearrangements about 87% or about 30% of the time, broadly matching IMGT annotations. When HLA alleles, especially DR and DQ, strongly co-occurred, attributing TCR associations to individual alleles was difficult. A further reported finding was that TCR beta sequences accurately predicted the HLA-A and HLA-B alleles for most subjects in the first cohort.

In total, 666 healthy bone marrow donors made up the cohort. All cohort members were sampled while nominally healthy, although unrecorded immune exposures were likely present. The donor tested CMV seronegative and was one of the 352 seronegative cohort members. A peripheral blood sample was collected from each donor, and TCR beta sequencing was performed on peripheral blood mononuclear cells. Genomic DNA was extracted from the blood cell samples with the Qiagen DNeasy Blood Extraction Kit. Concerning this clone itself: Its antigen is not yet known.

Library preparation used the immunoSEQ multiplex PCR assay. The multiplex PCR relied on a mix of 60 forward primers for TCR Vbeta segments and 13 reverse primers for TCR Jbeta segments. The CDR3 region of rearranged TCR beta genes was amplified from genomic DNA with a multiplex PCR assay. On the Illumina HiSeq System, the amplified TCR beta libraries were sequenced as 87-base-pair reads. The authors' analysis ran thus. A later analysis counted around 72 million unique TCR beta chains across the 650 to 700 repertoires, and about 10 million of these chains were shared by at least two donors. Raw reads were error-corrected and collapsed into unique sequences by a nearest-neighbor algorithm in which closely related sequences were merged to remove PCR and sequencing errors. CDR3 sequences were aligned to IMGT reference sequences to assign V, D and J gene segments. For a sequence to be retained, at least a six-nucleotide match to both a V gene segment and a J gene segment was required. A rearrangement counted as productive if the CDR3 had no stop codons and remained in frame with V and J, and every other rearrangement counted as non-productive. CDR3 was defined according to IMGT convention as the region running from the second conserved V-encoded cysteine to the conserved J-encoded phenylalanine. The earlier analysis of some 550 of the donors excluded any sequence lacking an unambiguous match to a single V gene segment. An earlier analysis of roughly 590 of the donors called V segments functional above 56.7% productive rearrangements and segregating when the between-donor standard deviation exceeded 5%. A statistical classification framework was built for diagnosing cytomegalovirus status from the catalog of TCR beta chain sequences. In a later analysis, V and J genes were assigned by comparing TCR nucleotide sequences against IMGT/GENE-DB human TR gene sequences. The TCRdist pipeline was used in a later analysis to assign CDR3 sequences and most-parsimonious VDJ recombination scenarios. In a later analysis, every TCR beta chain was defined by the combination of its CDR3 amino acid sequence and its V-gene family, and reads without a unique V-gene family were dropped. In a later analysis, around 600 highly shared, low-generation-probability nucleotide sequences were removed to address suspected cross-contamination and a sequencing artifact. A later analysis calculated a clonal expansion index for each public chain from normalized within-repertoire ranks of inferred template counts. In a later analysis, generation probabilities were computed using a VDJ recombination model fitted to out-of-frame rearrangements, and the results were checked against IGoR. Hypergeometric tests were used in a later analysis to score TCR-TCR, TCR-HLA and TCR-CMV co-occurrence, with a repertoire-size bias correction applied to the TCR pairs. In a later analysis, false discovery rates were estimated by permuting HLA or CMV assignments 20 times. A later analysis grouped co-occurring TCRs with DBSCAN, adding TCRdist sequence similarity when clustering within HLA-allele-positive subsets. For co-occurrence clustering, repertoires with fewer than 30,000 or more than 120,000 public chains were excluded, along with roughly 5 repertoires with anomalous nucleotide sharing. This is the immuneACCESS table as TCRdb keeps it, with only in-frame sequences that have V and J called. A part of the clones is gone; compared with another copy, unresolved V genes explain less than half, and the rest is unexplained. That table gives V, J and clone size, and the DNA gave D and trimming. The table for this sample lists around 80,000 clones. The top ten constitute 4% to 5.5% of the sample.

The germline V gene supplies CDR1 SGHVS and CDR2 FQNEAQ. V loses 5 bases, J loses 10 bases, and the germline ends lie 12 bases apart. The CDR3 starts with the cysteine, ends with the phenylalanine, and has 12 residues. Of all the DNA, just the CDR3 is kept, 36 bases in frame from base 1. This receptor chain uses TRBV7-8 and TRBJ2-1; perhaps TRBD1 is the D gene, with 6 bases matching. The TCR comes from a man in his forties in good health and CMV-seronegative. The sample was PBMCs. Here the CDR3 is given as CASSLRTAEQFF. The DNA reads as follows: TGTGCCAGCAGCCTACGGACAGCGGAGCAGTTCTTC.